The 10 T cell receptor beta chains in this list originate from one sample, sequenced in a study of blood T cell repertoires in COVID-19. Sequencing used immunoSEQ multiplex PCR; TCRdb keeps in-frame clones, though not all of them. Of 120,000 to 150,000 clones in the sample, roughly 82% were seen once. The sequenced material came from peripheral blood. The receptors come from a man older than 75 with acute or convalescent COVID-19.

This sequence joins TRBV4-3 and TRBJ2-1; 9 bases match TRBD2. V lost 9 bases to trimming and J lost 5 bases; unmatched junction nucleotides: 11. There are 15 residues in the CDR3. Germline V gives CDR1 LGHNA, CDR2 YSLEER. The CDR3 DNA follows: TGCGCCAGTTCGGGCCTAGCGGGGATTAACAATGAGCAGTTCTTC. Translation: CASSGLAGINNEQFF.

The rearrangement links TRBV29-1 to TRBJ1-2; the D is unclear. The germline V gene encodes CDR1 SQVTM and CDR2 ANQGSEA. The CDR3 sequence is 15 residues long. The ends were cut back, 2 bases at V and 8 bases at J, with 21 bases in the middle. CDR3 in DNA: TGCAGCGTTGAAACAGCCGTGAATTTGGGTGAGGGCTACACCTTC. It codes for CSVETAVNLGEGYTF.

The V call is TRBV28, the J call TRBJ1-4; D call uncertain. There are 14 residues in the CDR3. Trimming took off 3 bases at V and 5 bases at J, with 10 bases between the two ends. Germline lookup yields CDR1 MDHEN and CDR2 SYDVKM. This CDR3 reads CASSFPGENEKLFF. CDR3 nucleotide sequence: TGTGCCAGCAGTTTTCCGGGAGAAAATGAAAAACTGTTTTTT. Using reference TRBV28 and TRBJ1-4 for the parts outside the CDR3, the full variable domain is DVKVTQSSRYLVKRTGEKVFLECVQDMDHENMFWYRQDPGLGLRLIYFSYDVKMKEKGDIPEGYSVSREKKERFSLILESASTNQTSMYLCASSFPGENEKLFFGSGTQLSVL.

This rearrangement joins TRBV30 to TRBJ2-5; 8 nucleotides line up with TRBD1. Germline loops: CDR1 GTSNPN, CDR2 SVGIG (reference sequence). The ends lost 5 bases at V and 4 bases at J; junction bases unmatched: 6. The CDR3 has 13 amino acids. CDR3 bases: TGTGCCTGGGCACAGGGGGTAGGAGAGACCCAGTACTTC. It encodes CAWAQGVGETQYF.

This clone was seen only once. V usage is TRBV30 and J usage is TRBJ2-3; 10 bases are a match to TRBD2. Germline values: CDR1 GTSNPN, CDR2 SVGIG (reference sequence). Trimming at V came to 4 bases and at J to 2 bases, leaving 6 bases not matched to a gene. The length of the CDR3 is 15 residues. CDR3 protein: CAWTKLAGYTDTQYF. DNA for the CDR3: TGTGCCTGGACAAAACTAGCGGGGTACACAGATACGCAGTATTTT.

This chain joins TRBV7-3 and TRBJ2-7; D might be TRBD2 (6 bases). Germline V gene data show CDR1 as SGHTA and CDR2 as FQGTGA. CDR3 length equals 16 residues. The V and J ends lost 2 bases and 3 bases respectively, with 17 bases between them. The CDR3 protein is CASSLVPTGVSYEQYF. The CDR3 DNA reads as TGTGCCAGCAGCTTAGTCCCGACGGGAGTCAGCTACGAGCAGTACTTC.

V and J are TRBV9 and TRBJ1-4; unclear D gene. The CDR3 extends over 15 amino acids. Germline V lookup: CDR1 SGDLS, CDR2 YYNGEE. Trimming removed 0 bases from V and 7 bases from J, with 13 bases in between. The CDR3 protein is CASSVGTGIGEKLFF. The CDR3 DNA follows: TGTGCCAGCAGCGTAGGGACCGGGATTGGTGAAAAACTGTTTTTT.

The chain links TRBV2 to TRBJ2-1, with 7 nucleotides matching TRBD1. V dropped 6 bases and J dropped 9; count of bases not matched to a gene: 14. CDR3 length: 15 amino acids. Germline V gives CDR1 SNHLY, CDR2 FYNNEI. Written as DNA, the CDR3 is TGTGCCAGCAGCCTCAGATGGCAGGGGGAGAGTGAGCAGTTCTTC. Residues: CASSLRWQGESEQFF.

In this sample, this clone turned up once. The rearrangement links TRBV28 to TRBJ2-5; D might be TRBD1 (5 bases). Germline V gene lookup returns CDR1 MDHEN and CDR2 SYDVKM. V shed 5 bases and J shed 4 bases, with 11 bases lying between them. CDR3 length: 13 residues. The CDR3 reads CASSVGLGETQYF. The DNA for the CDR3 is TGTGCCAGCAGTGTGGGGCTGGGAGAGACCCAGTACTTC. Drawing the rest from reference TRBV28 and TRBJ2-5, the complete variable domain is DVKVTQSSRYLVKRTGEKVFLECVQDMDHENMFWYRQDPGLGLRLIYFSYDVKMKEKGDIPEGYSVSREKKERFSLILESASTNQTSMYLCASSVGLGETQYFGPGTRLLVL.

The chain couples TRBV6-5 to TRBJ2-5; D possibly corresponds to TRBD2 (6 bases). The V end was cut by 5 bases, the J end by 5 bases, with 15 bases between. The V gene's germline CDR1 is MNHEY and CDR2 SVGAGI. The CDR3 has 14 residues. As DNA, the CDR3 is TGTGCCAGCAGTAAAAACCTTGGGGGGGAGACCCAGTACTTC. It is translated as CASSKNLGGETQYF.